A selection of T cell receptor beta chains follows, all from one sample in a study of neoadjuvant nivolumab and ipilimumab in lung cancer. The table came from immunoSEQ multiplex PCR; TCRdb's copy has only in-frame clones and leaves some out. The sample shows 40,000 to 60,000 clones, 80% to 90% of them seen only once. The source material was blood, sampled before neoadjuvant nivolumab, alone or with ipilimumab. These receptors were taken from an adult with non-small cell lung cancer. Some clones in this sample may be carry-over from other donors' samples. The CDR3 runs from the conserved cysteine through the conserved F or W. Each record gives: V gene, J gene, D gene, clone size, CDR3 protein, CDR3 DNA. D genes are given only for firm matches. Expanded clones get a size class; other rows say once, few or many, or leave the size out.

>TRBV5-1|TRBJ1-1|TRBD1|-
CASSSIGTGTEAFF
TGCGCCAGCAGCTCTATAGGGACAGGGACTGAAGCTTTCTTT
>TRBV10-3|TRBJ1-4|TRBD1|-
CAIAGQINEKLFF
TGTGCCATCGCGGGACAGATAAATGAAAAACTGTTTTTT
>TRBV5-1|TRBJ1-1|TRBD1|few
CASSSDRFTEAFF
TGCGCCAGCAGCTCGGACAGGTTCACTGAAGCTTTCTTT
>TRBV10-2|TRBJ2-1|TRBD2|-
CASSEDRGGRGNEQFF
TGCGCCAGCAGTGAGGATCGGGGCGGGAGGGGAAATGAGCAGTTCTTC
>TRBV30|TRBJ1-3|-|-
CAWSVRANTIYF
TGTGCCTGGAGTGTACGGGCAAACACCATATATTTT
>TRBV5-1|TRBJ2-3|-|-
CASSLVSDTQYF
TGCGCCAGCAGCTTAGTTTCCGATACGCAGTATTTT
>TRBV7-8|TRBJ1-5|-|-
CASSPLPLTLRDQPQHF
TGTGCCAGCAGCCCCCTACCCCTGACCCTTAGGGATCAGCCCCAGCATTTT
>TRBV5-8|TRBJ1-5|TRBD1|-
CASSLWRTGVPGQPQHF
TGTGCCAGCAGCTTGTGGCGGACAGGAGTACCGGGTCAGCCCCAGCATTTT
>TRBV6-5|TRBJ2-4|-|once
CASSYSGRTFDDIQYF
TGTGCCAGCAGTTACTCCGGGAGAACCTTTGACGACATTCAGTACTTC
>TRBV18|TRBJ2-5|-|-
CASSPPLESGETQYF
TGTGCCAGCTCACCCCCACTTGAGAGTGGGGAGACCCAGTACTTC
>TRBV12-5|TRBJ2-1|-|-
CASGLAGTRDGDNEQFF
TGTGCTAGTGGTTTGGCCGGGACAAGAGATGGGGACAATGAGCAGTTCTTC
>TRBV5-4|TRBJ2-5|TRBD2|-
CASSFRLAGQETQYF
TGTGCCAGCAGCTTTCGACTAGCGGGCCAAGAGACCCAGTACTTC
>TRBV5-1|TRBJ1-2|-|-
CASSLEIRDYGYTF
TGCGCCAGCAGCTTGGAGATCAGGGACTATGGCTACACCTTC
>TRBV9|TRBJ2-7|-|-
CASSADLGGTYEQYF
TGTGCCAGCAGCGCAGACCTGGGGGGCACCTACGAGCAGTACTTC
>TRBV7-2|TRBJ2-5|-|-
CASSSGTRVQETQYF
TGTGCCAGCAGCTCCGGGACAAGGGTTCAAGAGACCCAGTACTTC
>TRBV5-1|TRBJ2-5|TRBD2|-
CASSLEGGRRETQYF
TGCGCCAGCAGCTTGGAGGGCGGGAGAAGAGAGACCCAGTACTTC
>TRBV5-1|TRBJ2-2|-|-
CASTIPGPHTGELFF
TGCGCCAGCACCATACCGGGACCTCACACCGGGGAGCTGTTTTTT
>TRBV11-2|TRBJ2-5|TRBD2|-
CASSSPSSWKKREQYF
TGTGCCAGCAGCTCACCCTCATCGTGGAAAAAGCGGGAGCAGTACTTC
>TRBV5-4|TRBJ1-5|-|-
CASSRGVNQPQHF
TGTGCCAGCAGCCGAGGGGTCAATCAGCCCCAGCATTTT
>TRBV11-3|TRBJ2-1|-|once
CASSNKTRGEQFF
TGTGCCAGCAGCAACAAAACTAGAGGTGAGCAGTTCTTC
>TRBV6-5|TRBJ1-1|-|-
CASSDMGQEAFF
TGTGCCAGCAGTGACATGGGGCAGGAGGCTTTCTTT
>TRBV9|TRBJ2-1|-|-
CASSVAGYEQFF
TGTGCCAGCAGCGTAGCTGGGTATGAGCAGTTCTTC
>TRBV25-1|TRBJ2-1|TRBD2|-
CASSVAGGLGEQFF
TGTGCCAGCAGCGTAGCGGGGGGTCTCGGTGAGCAGTTCTTC
>TRBV18|TRBJ1-1|-|-
CASSPQGQSEAFF
TGTGCCAGCTCACCACAGGGGCAGTCTGAAGCTTTCTTT
>TRBV7-8|TRBJ2-3|TRBD2|-
CASSPGLAGVGTDTQYF
TGTGCCAGCAGCCCCGGACTAGCGGGAGTTGGCACAGATACGCAGTATTTT
>TRBV7-9|TRBJ2-7|-|-
CASSLLPSYEQYF
TGTGCCAGCAGCCTACTCCCCTCCTACGAGCAGTACTTC
>TRBV6-5|TRBJ1-2|-|-
CASRGDKTYGYTF
TGTGCCAGCAGGGGGGACAAGACCTATGGCTACACCTTC
>TRBV5-4|TRBJ1-2|-|once
CASSLAAGAVYGYTF
TGTGCCAGCAGCTTGGCGGCTGGGGCAGTCTATGGCTACACCTTC
>TRBV5-1|TRBJ1-3|-|-
CASSLEPQVSGNTIYF
TGCGCCAGCAGCTTGGAGCCGCAGGTCTCTGGAAACACCATATATTTT
>TRBV7-9|TRBJ1-3|-|-
CASSSGQGQGPGNTIYF
TGTGCCAGCAGCTCTGGTCAGGGGCAGGGGCCCGGAAACACCATATATTTT
>TRBV4-2|TRBJ2-7|-|-
CASSPWEKNYEQYF
TGTGCCAGCAGCCCTTGGGAGAAAAACTACGAGCAGTACTTC
>TRBV19|TRBJ1-2|TRBD1|once
CASSPTGGHGYTF
TGTGCCAGTAGTCCAACAGGGGGCCATGGCTACACCTTC
>TRBV11-2|TRBJ2-6|-|-
CASSLAAVTGANVLTF
TGTGCCAGCAGCTTAGCGGCGGTAACTGGGGCCAACGTCCTGACTTTC
>TRBV5-1|TRBJ2-3|TRBD2|-
CASSSGTNRDTQYF
TGCGCCAGCAGCTCCGGGACTAATAGGGATACGCAGTATTTT
>TRBV11-3|TRBJ1-2|-|-
CASSALQPKYGYTF
TGTGCCAGCAGCGCCCTCCAGCCTAAGTATGGCTACACCTTC
>TRBV29-1|TRBJ1-1|TRBD1|-
CSVRGGQGNTEAFF
TGCAGCGTGAGGGGGGGACAGGGGAACACTGAAGCTTTCTTT
>TRBV5-6|TRBJ1-2|-|-
CASSLVEGLGYTF
TGTGCCAGCAGCTTGGTTGAGGGACTTGGCTACACCTTC
>TRBV5-1|TRBJ2-1|-|-
CASSPGSGPITYNEQFF
TGCGCCAGCAGCCCCGGGTCGGGGCCAATTACCTACAATGAGCAGTTCTTC
>TRBV5-1|TRBJ2-7|-|once
CASGERAGVYEQYF
TGCGCCAGCGGGGAGAGAGCCGGGGTCTACGAGCAGTACTTC
>TRBV5-1|TRBJ2-2|TRBD2|-
CASSLRGRYAGELFF
TGCGCCAGCAGCTTGCGCGGGAGATATGCCGGGGAGCTGTTTTTT
>TRBV10-2|TRBJ2-5|-|-
CASSESRETQYF
TGCGCCAGCAGTGAGTCTCGGGAGACCCAGTACTTC
>TRBV5-1|TRBJ2-7|-|-
CASSPRARGYF
TGCGCCAGCAGCCCAAGGGCTCGGGGGTACTTC
>TRBV14|TRBJ2-7|TRBD2|-
CASSQVPGGPSHEQYF
TGTGCCAGCAGCCAAGTACCGGGAGGACCTTCCCACGAGCAGTACTTC
>TRBV5-4|TRBJ2-3|TRBD2|-
CASSLGVASGRAPDTQYF
TGTGCCAGCAGCTTGGGGGTGGCTAGCGGGAGGGCCCCTGATACGCAGTATTTT
>TRBV2|TRBJ2-7|-|-
CASRTTASYEQYF
TGTGCCAGCAGGACGACAGCGTCCTACGAGCAGTACTTC
>TRBV29-1|TRBJ1-2|TRBD1|-
CSVETTGGNYGYTF
TGCAGCGTTGAGACCACAGGGGGGAACTATGGCTACACCTTC
>TRBV25-1|TRBJ1-2|TRBD1|-
CASSLSTGVSYGYTF
TGTGCCAGCAGTCTATCTACAGGGGTGAGCTATGGCTACACCTTC
>TRBV10-3|TRBJ2-3|-|-
CAISEADTQYF
TGTGCCATCAGTGAGGCAGATACGCAGTATTTT
>TRBV30|TRBJ1-1|-|-
CAWSVRREGTEAFF
TGTGCCTGGAGTGTAAGGCGGGAGGGGACTGAAGCTTTCTTT
>TRBV7-2|TRBJ2-7|TRBD2|-
CASSSVAGEYEQYF
TGTGCCAGCAGCTCCGTAGCGGGAGAGTACGAGCAGTACTTC
>TRBV7-2|TRBJ2-5|-|once
CASSLGSRQETQYF
TGTGCCAGCAGCTTAGGGTCCCGTCAAGAGACCCAGTACTTC
>TRBV5-1|TRBJ2-3|-|-
CASSVTRGSADTQYF
TGCGCCAGCAGCGTAACTAGAGGGTCCGCAGATACGCAGTATTTT
>TRBV5-1|TRBJ2-2|-|-
CASSFGTTNTGELFF
TGCGCCAGCAGCTTCGGGACAACGAACACCGGGGAGCTGTTTTTT
>TRBV6-5|TRBJ2-7|TRBD2|-
CASSYGRAGVEKQYF
TGTGCCAGCAGTTACGGACGAGCGGGAGTTGAAAAGCAGTACTTC
>TRBV5-1|TRBJ2-1|TRBD2|-
CASSLVGGGDEQFF
TGCGCCAGCAGCCTGGTGGGGGGAGGGGATGAGCAGTTCTTC
>TRBV6-6|TRBJ2-3|-|few
CAGGTDTQYF
TGTGCCGGGGGGACAGATACGCAGTATTTT
>TRBV5-4|TRBJ2-5|TRBD2|-
CASSGGLAGVRETQYF
TGTGCCAGCAGCGGGGGACTAGCGGGAGTCCGAGAGACCCAGTACTTC
>TRBV5-1|TRBJ1-2|TRBD1|-
CASSFRGQGYTF
TGCGCCAGCAGCTTCAGGGGGCAAGGCTACACCTTC
>TRBV18|TRBJ2-3|TRBD2|-
CASSLVPGLAGDTDTQYF
TGTGCCAGCTCACTAGTGCCGGGACTAGCGGGAGACACAGATACGCAGTATTTT
>TRBV29-1|TRBJ2-1|TRBD2|-
CSVRTSGRNEQFF
TGCAGCGTTCGGACTAGCGGGAGGAATGAGCAGTTCTTC